The 25 T cell receptor beta chains in this list originate from one sample, sequenced in a study of human T cells and chemical hapten exposure. Treatment indicated: therapeutic diphenylcyclopropenone sensitization with weekly scalp DPC. The library labeled individual cDNA molecules by adding unique molecular identifiers to them. TCRdb re-derived calls from the reads in MiXCR, one entry per CDR3 protein. The table has about 330 distinct CDR3 sequences, under 45% seen once. The sequencing used whole blood, collected before DPC sensitization or 2, 6, or about 24 weeks after (not recorded which). These receptors were collected from an adult with alopecia areata. Some clones in this sample may be carry-over from other donors' samples. This table probably holds off-target reads from a library built for another chain.

V and J are TRBV20-1 and TRBJ2-1, with TRBD2 as a possible D gene (5 bases). CDR3 length: 14 amino acids. Trimming stripped 3 bases from V and 2 bases from J, with 11 bases between. Germline CDR1 and CDR2: DFQATT and SNEGSKA (reference sequence). CDR3 region: CSASWRATYNEQFF. CDR3 DNA sequence: TGCAGTGCTAGCTGGCGGGCTACCTACAATGAGCAGTTCTTC.

The chain combines TRBV6-6 with TRBJ1-2, with D tentatively TRBD1 (5 bases). The CDR3 sequence is 14 residues long. Germline-derived CDR1 and CDR2 are MNHNY and SVGAGI (reference sequence). V lost 7 bases and J 0 bases, leaving 12 bases between the germline ends. The CDR3 spells CASTRQGANYGYTF. The CDR3, as DNA: TGTGCCAGCACTCGTCAGGGCGCTAACTATGGCTACACCTTC.

The chain has TRBV6-5 and TRBJ2-1, with 10 bases matching TRBD2. The CDR3 runs to 16 residues. With 3 bases clipped from V and 8 bases from J, the junction kept 10 bases outside the gene matches. Germline CDR1 MNHEY, CDR2 SVGAGI. CDR3 sequence (DNA): TGTGCCAGCAGTTATAGAGCTAGCGGGAGAAGCGATGAGCAGTTCTTC. Amino acids: CASSYRASGRSDEQFF.

The gene calls are TRBV28 and TRBJ2-7, with unresolved D. Looked up from germline, CDR1 is MDHEN and CDR2 is SYDVKM. V was pared by 6 bases and J by 5 bases, with 14 bases between. The CDR3 extends over 13 amino acids. CDR3 DNA sequence: TGTGCCAGCAGCCCACCGGCTTTGAACGAGCAGTACTTC. It translates to CASSPPALNEQYF.

This clonotype was picked up a small number of times. The J gene is TRBJ2-2, the V gene TRBV12-3 or TRBV12-4; 7 nucleotides align to TRBD1. Unmatched junction bases numbered 6, after V lost 6 bases and J lost 2 bases. The CDR3 loop spans 15 amino acids. CDR3 loop: CASRGQLSNTGELFF. In nucleotides, the CDR3 is TGTGCCAGCAGGGGACAGCTCTCTAACACCGGGGAGCTGTTTTTT.

This clonotype was seen more than once but under ten times. This chain uses TRBV11-3 with TRBJ2-1; TRBD2 agrees at 11 bases. The J segment lost 4 bases and the V segment lost 6 bases, leaving 2 bases of the junction unmatched. The V gene's germline CDR1 is SGHNT and CDR2 YENEEA. This CDR3 region has 14 residues. Here the CDR3 reads CASSWTSGYNEQFF. CDR3 sequence (DNA): TGTGCCAGCAGTTGGACTAGCGGGTACAATGAGCAGTTCTTC.

Only a few counts were recorded for this clonotype. The J gene is TRBJ2-1, the V gene TRBV7-3, with 7 bases identical to TRBD2. The germline V gene has CDR1 SGHTA and CDR2 FQGTGA. Trimming cost V 5 bases and J 5 bases; bases outside gene matches: 6. The CDR3 has 14 amino acids. Here the CDR3 DNA reads TGTGCCAGCAGCAGCGGGATGGACCACAATGAGCAGTTCTTC. Translation gives CASSSGMDHNEQFF. The full variable domain, completed using reference TRBV7-3 and TRBJ2-1, is GAGVSQTPSNKVTEKGKYVELRCDPISGHTALYWYRQSLGQGPEFLIYFQGTGAADDSGLPNDRFFAVRPEGSVSTLKIQRTERGDSAVYLCASSSGMDHNEQFFGPGTRLTVL.

The chain uses TRBV3-1 and TRBJ2-2; 13 nucleotides agree with TRBD2. Germline CDR1 is LGHDT and CDR2 is YNNKEL (reference sequence). J gave up 5 bases and V 4 bases, and 7 bases lay outside the gene matches. This CDR3 region has 17 residues. The CDR3 protein is CASSPGTSGKLTGELFF. The CDR3 DNA sequence: TGTGCCAGCAGCCCTGGGACTAGCGGGAAGCTTACCGGGGAGCTGTTTTTT.

The gene calls are TRBV2 and TRBJ2-1; TRBD2 matches 14 bases. V lost 6 bases and J lost 9; bases outside the gene matches: 4. Germline CDR1 reads SNHLY; CDR2 reads FYNNEI. The CDR3 runs 14 residues. CDR3 nucleotides: TGTGCCAGCAGGGGGACTAGCGGGAGTTTTGAGCAGTTCTTC. It translates to CASRGTSGSFEQFF.

This chain joins TRBV12-3 or TRBV12-4 and TRBJ2-2; no reliable D call. The CDR3 spans 11 residues. The V end lost 2 bases, the J end lost 7 bases, and 2 bases lay between the germline ends. CDR3 region: CASSLLGELFF. Here the CDR3 DNA reads TGTGCCAGCAGTTTACTCGGGGAGCTGTTTTTT.

J is TRBJ2-3 and V is TRBV7-6; TRBD2 agrees at 10 bases. Losses at the gene ends were 7 bases for V and 7 bases for J; bases not matched to a gene: 11. Germline V CDR1 and CDR2: SGHVS, FNYEAQ. The CDR3 has 15 residues. The CDR3, as DNA: TGTGCCAGCACCCCGGGTCTAGCGGGAGATAATACGCAGTATTTT. Encoded protein: CASTPGLAGDNTQYF.

The rearrangement uses TRBV7-9 and TRBJ1-2, with a tentative D call TRBD1 (5 bases). In germline, CDR1 is SEHNR, CDR2 FQNEAQ (reference sequence). The CDR3 is made up of 13 amino acids. Trimming removed 6 bases at V and 4 bases at J, with 12 bases between. In DNA form, the CDR3 reads TGTGCCAGCAGGCAGGGTCTCGCCTATGGCTACACCTTC. This translates into CASRQGLAYGYTF.

This chain joins TRBV20-1 and TRBJ2-2, with 8 bases fitting TRBD1. Germline CDR1 is DFQATT and CDR2 is SNEGSKA (reference sequence). This CDR3 spans 15 amino acids. The trim removed 6 bases at V and 1 base at J, leaving 7 bases unmatched. CDR3 sequence (DNA): TGCAGTGCCCCGACAGGGGCTCGGAACACCGGGGAGCTGTTTTTT. It is translated as CSAPTGARNTGELFF.

This clonotype was observed a few times. The J gene is TRBJ2-1, the V gene TRBV6-4; the D call may be TRBD1 or TRBD2 (5 bases each). The CDR3 runs to 15 residues. Germline values: CDR1 MRHNA, CDR2 SNTAGT. The germline V and J ends were trimmed by 4 bases and 2 bases, with 12 bases remaining between them. The CDR3: CASSVGPGTYNEQFF. CDR3 DNA sequence: TGTGCCAGCAGTGTGGGGCCCGGGACCTACAATGAGCAGTTCTTC.

The chain employs TRBV2 and TRBJ2-7; no clear D gene. Trimming cost V 6 bases and J 2 bases, with 5 bases left between them. The CDR3 extends over 11 amino acids. The germline CDR1 and CDR2 sequences are SNHLY and FYNNEI. The CDR3 loop reads CASREPYEQYF. The DNA for the CDR3 is TGTGCCAGCAGGGAACCCTACGAGCAGTACTTC.

The chain is built from TRBV13 and TRBJ1-5; tentative D call: TRBD1 (5 bases). Germline CDR1 reads PRHDT; CDR2 reads FYEKMQ (reference sequence). This CDR3 has 13 residues. Trimming cost V 5 bases and J 8 bases, with 13 bases left between them. CDR3 loop: CASSQMGGEPQHF. The CDR3 DNA follows: TGTGCCAGCAGCCAAATGGGGGGAGAGCCCCAGCATTTT.

The rearrangement joins TRBV12-3 or TRBV12-4 to TRBJ2-5; D is possibly TRBD2 (6 bases). V gave up 2 bases and J gave up 1 base, with 8 bases separating them. The CDR3 sequence is 14 residues long. The CDR3, as DNA: TGTGCCAGCAGTTTAAGGGAGGCCCAAGAGACCCAGTACTTC. Its protein is CASSLREAQETQYF.

This clonotype was seen a handful of times. J is TRBJ2-1 and V is TRBV9; D is ambiguous. V was pared by 0 bases and J by 2 bases, with 6 bases between. Germline values: CDR1 SGDLS, CDR2 YYNGEE. The CDR3 totals 14 residues. CDR3 in DNA: TGTGCCAGCAGCGTAGAGGGAACCTACAATGAGCAGTTCTTC. Translation: CASSVEGTYNEQFF.

This clonotype turned up a few times. The rearrangement uses TRBV29-1 and TRBJ2-1, with 8 bases aligning to TRBD2. CDR1 SQVTM and CDR2 ANQGSEA come from the germline V gene. The CDR3 sequence is 13 residues long. After removal of 6 bases from V and 3 bases from J, the junction contained 4 bases not matched to a gene. The chain's CDR3 is CSVLSGNYNEQFF. The CDR3 coding sequence is TGCAGCGTCCTTAGCGGGAACTACAATGAGCAGTTCTTC.

This chain connects TRBV7-2 to TRBJ1-1; D not resolved. Germline V gives CDR1 SGHTA, CDR2 FQGNSA. The CDR3 covers 13 residues. Trimming pared 2 bases from V and 11 bases from J, leaving 15 bases between. The CDR3, as DNA: TGTGCCAGCAGCTTAAAGGGTAATCTTGCGGCTTTCTTT. Translating it yields CASSLKGNLAAFF. The complete variable domain, with remaining parts taken from reference TRBV7-2 and TRBJ1-1, reads GAGVSQSPSNKVTEKGKDVELRCDPISGHTALYWYRQSLGQGLEFLIYFQGNSAPDKSGLPSDRFSAERTGGSVSTLTIQRTQQEDSAVYLCASSLKGNLAAFFGQGTRLTVV.

The chain is built from TRBV20-1 and TRBJ1-5, with a tentative D call TRBD1 (6 bases). CDR1 is DFQATT and CDR2 is SNEGSKA in the germline V gene (reference sequence). The germline V and J ends were trimmed by 2 bases and 1 base, with 6 bases remaining between them. The CDR3 extends over 13 amino acids. The CDR3 protein is CSARQGSNQPQHF. The CDR3 coding sequence is TGCAGTGCTAGACAGGGGAGCAATCAGCCCCAGCATTTT.

The genes are TRBV5-6 and TRBJ2-5; 11 nucleotides line up with TRBD2. The V and J ends lost 2 bases and 4 bases, in that order; junction bases with no gene match: 7. CDR3 size: 16 residues. In germline, CDR1 is SGHDT, CDR2 YYEEEE. In DNA, the CDR3 is TGTGCCAGCAGCTTTAAAGTAGCGGGAGGGTTAGAGACCCAGTACTTC. Translated: CASSFKVAGGLETQYF.

This rearrangement joins TRBV19 to TRBJ2-2; tentatively, D is TRBD1 (5 bases). The V end lost 6 bases, the J end lost 0 bases, and 14 bases lay between the germline ends. Germline CDR1 is LNHDA and CDR2 is SQIVND (reference sequence). CDR3 length: 16 amino acids. This CDR3 reads CASRTLGHPNTGELFF. In DNA form, the CDR3 reads TGTGCCAGTAGAACCTTAGGACACCCGAACACCGGGGAGCTGTTTTTT.

The V gene is TRBV3-1, the J gene TRBJ2-2; 10 bases match TRBD2. V lost 4 bases and J lost 6; bases outside the gene matches: 11. Germline V gene sequence: CDR1 LGHDT, CDR2 YNNKEL (reference sequence). This CDR3 has 17 amino acids. CDR3 nucleotides: TGTGCCAGCAGCCCCCTCCCTAGCGGGAGCGTAGCCGGGGAGCTGTTTTTT. It yields the protein CASSPLPSGSVAGELFF.

The chain recombines TRBV12-3 or TRBV12-4 with TRBJ2-3; the match to TRBD1 covers 9 bases. The trim removed 6 bases at V and 0 bases at J, leaving 4 bases unmatched. The CDR3 totals 15 residues. CDR3 nucleotides: TGTGCCAGCAGCCACGGACAGGGGAGCACAGATACGCAGTATTTT. Protein sequence: CASSHGQGSTDTQYF.